This T cell receptor (beta chain) derives from a study of shared clonotypes between healthy human individuals. Study details: The people who gave samples were a couple of women and a few men aged 18 to 49.

The CDR3 consists of 13 residues. Germline values: CDR1 SGDLS, CDR2 YYNGEE. Between the trimmed V and J ends, which lost 3 bases and 7 bases, there was a span of 14 bases. Each subset's genomic DNA was split evenly across several immunoSEQ plates. TCRdb's table, derived via immunoSEQ multiplex PCR, lists solely in-frame clones and lacks some. Of over 850,000 clones in the sample, about 84% were seen once. Study conclusions and caveats: Clonotypes shared by all four donors outscored non-shared clonotypes in generation probability.

This clone came up once. Antigen: not known. Sequences were obtained from memory CD4+ T cells from PBMCs. Sample subset: CD45RA-negative fraction. This receptor was identified in a young man in good health. Some clones in this sample may be carry-over from other donors' samples. The V call is TRBV9, the J call TRBJ2-7; TRBD1 is a possible D gene (6 bases). The CDR3 DNA is TGTGCCAGCAGCGCTGGGACAACCTCTGAGCAGTACTTC. As protein: CASSAGTTSEQYF.